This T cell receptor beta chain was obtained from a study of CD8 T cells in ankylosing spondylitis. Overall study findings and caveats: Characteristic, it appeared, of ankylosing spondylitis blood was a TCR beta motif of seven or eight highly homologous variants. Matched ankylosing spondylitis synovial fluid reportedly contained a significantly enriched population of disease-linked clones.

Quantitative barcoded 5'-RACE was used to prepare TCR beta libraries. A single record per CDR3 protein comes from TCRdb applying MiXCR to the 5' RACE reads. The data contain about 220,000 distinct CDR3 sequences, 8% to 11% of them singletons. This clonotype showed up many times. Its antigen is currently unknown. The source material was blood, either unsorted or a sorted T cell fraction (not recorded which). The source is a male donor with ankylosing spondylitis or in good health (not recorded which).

This CDR3 reads CASHKQGAPDTQYF. CDR3 sequence (DNA): TGTGCCAGCCACAAACAGGGGGCACCAGATACGCAGTATTTT. The J gene is TRBJ2-3, the V gene TRBV12-3 or TRBV12-4; 9 bases match TRBD1. The CDR3 spans 14 residues. After removal of 8 bases from V and 4 bases from J, the junction contained 7 bases not matched to a gene.